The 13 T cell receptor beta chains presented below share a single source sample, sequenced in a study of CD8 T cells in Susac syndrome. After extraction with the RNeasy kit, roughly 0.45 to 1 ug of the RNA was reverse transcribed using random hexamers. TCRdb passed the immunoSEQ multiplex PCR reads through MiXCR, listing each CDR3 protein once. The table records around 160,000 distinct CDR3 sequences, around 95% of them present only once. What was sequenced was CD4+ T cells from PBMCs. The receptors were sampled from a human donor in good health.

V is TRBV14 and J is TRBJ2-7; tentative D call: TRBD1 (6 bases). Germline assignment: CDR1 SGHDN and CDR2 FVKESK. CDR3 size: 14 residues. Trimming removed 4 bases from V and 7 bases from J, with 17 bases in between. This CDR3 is CASSLGTPEDEQYF. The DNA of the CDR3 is TGTGCCAGCAGCCTCGGGACACCCGAGGATGAGCAGTACTTC.

The chain's CDR3 is CASSRLWSAQETQYF. CDR3 coding DNA: TGCGCCAGCAGCCGTCTTTGGTCGGCCCAAGAGACCCAGTACTTC. The chain employs TRBV4-1 and TRBJ2-5, with unresolved D. V shed 4 bases and J shed 1 base, with 13 bases lying between them. The germline V gene has CDR1 MGHRA and CDR2 YSYEKL. This CDR3 contains 15 residues.

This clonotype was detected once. The CDR3 DNA reads TGTGCCAGCAGCTCCCGACAGGGCGGCCGCGAGCAGTACTTC. Its translation is CASSSRQGGREQYF. This chain joins TRBV7-3 and TRBJ2-7, with TRBD1 matching over 7 bases. CDR1 and CDR2 (germline): SGHTA, FQGTGA. After removal of 4 bases from V and 6 bases from J, the junction contained 9 bases not matched to a gene. The CDR3 length is 14 residues.

This CDR3 reads CSARRDNKAFF. The CDR3, as DNA: TGCAGTGCTCGCCGGGACAACAAAGCTTTCTTT. The V and J genes are TRBV20-1 and TRBJ1-1; D perhaps matches TRBD1 (6 bases). The germline CDR1 and CDR2 sequences are DFQATT and SNEGSKA (reference sequence). This CDR3 region has 11 residues. Trimming removed 5 bases from V and 9 bases from J, with 13 bases in between.

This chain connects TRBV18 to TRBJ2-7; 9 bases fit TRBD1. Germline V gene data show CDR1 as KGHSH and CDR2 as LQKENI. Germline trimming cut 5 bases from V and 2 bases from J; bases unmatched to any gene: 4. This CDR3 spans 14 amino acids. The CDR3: CASSATGGTYEQYF. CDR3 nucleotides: TGTGCCAGCTCAGCGACAGGGGGTACCTACGAGCAGTACTTC. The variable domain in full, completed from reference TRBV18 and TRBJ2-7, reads NAGVMQNPRHLVRRRGQEARLRCSPMKGHSHVYWYRQLPEEGLKFMVYLQKENIIDESGMPKERFSAEFPKEGPSILRIQQVVRGDSAAYFCASSATGGTYEQYFGPGTRLTVT.

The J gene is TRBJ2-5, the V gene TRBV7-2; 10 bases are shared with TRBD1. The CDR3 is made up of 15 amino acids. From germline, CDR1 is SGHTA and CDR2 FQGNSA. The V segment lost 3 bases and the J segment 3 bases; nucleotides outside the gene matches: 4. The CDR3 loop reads CASSFTGTGEETQYF. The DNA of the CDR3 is TGTGCCAGCAGCTTTACCGGGACAGGGGAAGAGACCCAGTACTTC.

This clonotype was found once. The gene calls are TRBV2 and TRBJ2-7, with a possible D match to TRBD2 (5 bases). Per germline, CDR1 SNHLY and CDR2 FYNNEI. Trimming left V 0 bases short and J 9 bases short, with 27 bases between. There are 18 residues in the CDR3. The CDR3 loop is CASSEARLAVASRLGQYF. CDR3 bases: TGTGCCAGCAGTGAAGCACGGCTAGCCGTCGCTTCCCGATTGGGGCAGTACTTC.

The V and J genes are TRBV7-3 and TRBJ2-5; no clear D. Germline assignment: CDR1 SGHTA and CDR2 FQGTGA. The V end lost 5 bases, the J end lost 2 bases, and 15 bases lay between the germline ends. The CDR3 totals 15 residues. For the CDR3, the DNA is TGTGCCAGCAGCCCCGACGTTTGGGGACAAGAGACCCAGTACTTC. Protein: CASSPDVWGQETQYF.

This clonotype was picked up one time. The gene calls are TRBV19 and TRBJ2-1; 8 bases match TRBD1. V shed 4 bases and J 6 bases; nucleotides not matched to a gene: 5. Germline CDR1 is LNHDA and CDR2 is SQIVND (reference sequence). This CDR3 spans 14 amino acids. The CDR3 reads CASSTGTGSNEQFF. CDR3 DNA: TGTGCCAGTAGTACTGGGACAGGCAGCAATGAGCAGTTCTTC.

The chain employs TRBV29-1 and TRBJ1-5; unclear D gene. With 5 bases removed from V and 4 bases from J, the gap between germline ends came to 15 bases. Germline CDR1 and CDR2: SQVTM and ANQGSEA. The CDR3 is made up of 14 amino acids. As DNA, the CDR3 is TGCAGCGTTAGTAAGGACGGATATAATCAGCCCCAGCATTTT. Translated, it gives CSVSKDGYNQPQHF.

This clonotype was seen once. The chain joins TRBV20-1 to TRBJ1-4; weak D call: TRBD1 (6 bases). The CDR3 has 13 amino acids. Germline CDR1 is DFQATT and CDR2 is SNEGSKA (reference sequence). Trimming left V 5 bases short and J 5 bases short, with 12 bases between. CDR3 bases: TGCAGTGCTCGTAGGACAGCCAATGAAAAACTGTTTTTT. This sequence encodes CSARRTANEKLFF.

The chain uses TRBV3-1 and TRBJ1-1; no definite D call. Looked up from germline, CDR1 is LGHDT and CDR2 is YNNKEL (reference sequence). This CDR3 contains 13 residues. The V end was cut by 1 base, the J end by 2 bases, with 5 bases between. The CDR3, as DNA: TGTGCCAGCAGCCAAGTGGTTAACACTGAAGCTTTCTTT. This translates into CASSQVVNTEAFF. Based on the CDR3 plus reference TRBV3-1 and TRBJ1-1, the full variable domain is DTAVSQTPKYLVTQMGNDKSIKCEQNLGHDTMYWYKQDSKKFLKIMFSYNNKELIINETVPNRFSPKSPDKAHLNLHINSLELGDSAVYFCASSQVVNTEAFFGQGTRLTVV.

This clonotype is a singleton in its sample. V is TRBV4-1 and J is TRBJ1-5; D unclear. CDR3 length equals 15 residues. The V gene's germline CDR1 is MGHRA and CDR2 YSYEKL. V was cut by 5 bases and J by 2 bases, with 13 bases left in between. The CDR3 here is CASSARTGGNQPQHF. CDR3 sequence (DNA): TGCGCCAGCAGCGCGAGGACCGGCGGCAATCAGCCCCAGCATTTT.